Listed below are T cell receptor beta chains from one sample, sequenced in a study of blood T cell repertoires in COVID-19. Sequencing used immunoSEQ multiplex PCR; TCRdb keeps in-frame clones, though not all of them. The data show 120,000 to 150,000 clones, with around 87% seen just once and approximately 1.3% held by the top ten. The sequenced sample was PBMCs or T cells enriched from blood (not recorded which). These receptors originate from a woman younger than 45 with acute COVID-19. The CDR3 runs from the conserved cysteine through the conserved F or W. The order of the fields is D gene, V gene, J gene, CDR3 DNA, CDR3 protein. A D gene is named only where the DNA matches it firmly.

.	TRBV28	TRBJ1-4	TGTGCCAGCAGTTCGCCGGGGGGGAGGGGTGAAAAACTGTTTTTT	CASSSPGGRGEKLFF
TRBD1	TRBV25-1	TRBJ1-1	TGTGCCAGCAGTGAATCGACAGGGATGAACACTGAAGCTTTCTTT	CASSESTGMNTEAFF
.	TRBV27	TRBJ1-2	TGTGCCAGCAGTTTATCGGGGGGGTTGTATGGCTACACCTTC	CASSLSGGLYGYTF
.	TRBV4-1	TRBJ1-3	TGCGCCAGCAGCCAAGATCAGGTCGGTGGAAACACCATATATTTT	CASSQDQVGGNTIYF
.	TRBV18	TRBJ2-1	TGTGCCAGCTCACCACGGGTCTTCAGACTTCCGCAGACCGATGAGCAGTTCTTC	CASSPRVFRLPQTDEQFF
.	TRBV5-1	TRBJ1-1	TGCGCCAGCAGTCCGGGAAGGCTGGCGGAAAACACTGAAGCTTTCTTT	CASSPGRLAENTEAFF
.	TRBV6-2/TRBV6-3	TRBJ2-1	TGTGCCAGCAGTGCCCGGGACTACAATGAGCAGTTCTTC	CASSARDYNEQFF
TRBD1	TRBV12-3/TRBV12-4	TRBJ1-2	TGTGCCAGCAACAGGGGGGGGTATGGCTACACCTTC	CASNRGGYGYTF
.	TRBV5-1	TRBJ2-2	TGCGCCAGCAGCCCCCTGGGGCCGAACACCGGGGAGCTGTTTTTT	CASSPLGPNTGELFF
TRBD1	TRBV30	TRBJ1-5	TGTGCCTGGAGTGTTGGGACAGGGGGCTGGCAGCCCCAGCATTTT	CAWSVGTGGWQPQHF
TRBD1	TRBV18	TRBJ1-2	TGTGCCAGCTCACCCGGGACAGCTAACTATGGCTACACCTTC	CASSPGTANYGYTF
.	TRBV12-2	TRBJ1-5	TGTGCAAGTCGCTTAGTTCTCCCGGGAGGTGGGGATCAGCCCCAGCATTTT	CASRLVLPGGGDQPQHF
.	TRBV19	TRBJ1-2	TGTGCCAGTAGTATGGCAGGGTTTTGGGGCTACACCTTC	CASSMAGFWGYTF
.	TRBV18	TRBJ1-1	TGTGCCAGCTCAGGGACTAAGAACACTGAAGCTTTCTTT	CASSGTKNTEAFF
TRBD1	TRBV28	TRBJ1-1	TGTGCCATCAAAACGGACAGGGAAGAAGCTTTCTTT	CAIKTDREEAFF